Described below is a single T cell receptor (beta chain) sequence and its context. The data were taken from a study of blood T cell repertoires in COVID-19. Overall study: The United States, Italy and Spain provided the acute and convalescent COVID-19 samples. The analysed material was cDNA or gDNA that came from T cells, B-cell-depleted T cells, or PBMCs.

Study processing details: How many nucleated cells were present was estimated from reference gene primer amplification. Repertoires were generated with immunoSEQ multiplex PCR, while TCRdb's copy carries only in-frame clones and drops some. That table furnishes V, J and clone size, whereas the DNA furnished D and trimming. The repertoire includes a few hundred thousand clones, almost 90% of them detected once, and about 1.3% sits in the top ten. The CDR3 loop spans 14 amino acids. V dropped 6 bases and J dropped 3 bases, with 11 bases sitting between them. The V gene's germline CDR1 is LNHDA and CDR2 SQIVND (reference sequence).

V gene TRBV19 combines with J gene TRBJ2-2; TRBD1 might be the D (5 bases). This clonotype was sampled from a man older than 75 with acute or convalescent COVID-19. The sequenced sample was peripheral blood. The CDR3 DNA is TGTGCCAGTAGGACCACACAGGACACCGGGGAGCTGTTTTTT. This translates into CASRTTQDTGELFF. The full variable domain, with the rest looked up from reference TRBV19 and TRBJ2-2, is DGGITQSPKYLFRKEGQNVTLSCEQNLNHDAMYWYRQDPGQGLRLIYYSQIVNDFQKGDIAEGYSVSREKKESFPLTVTSAQKNPTAFYLCASRTTQDTGELFFGEGSRLTVL.